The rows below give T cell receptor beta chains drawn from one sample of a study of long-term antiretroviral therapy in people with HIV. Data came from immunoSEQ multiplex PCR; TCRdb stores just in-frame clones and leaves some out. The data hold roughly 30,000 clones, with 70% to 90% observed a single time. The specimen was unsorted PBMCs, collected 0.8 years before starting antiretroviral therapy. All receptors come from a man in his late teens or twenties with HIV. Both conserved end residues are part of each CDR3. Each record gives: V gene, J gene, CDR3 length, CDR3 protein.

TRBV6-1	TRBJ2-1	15	CASSEYRTSLNEQFF
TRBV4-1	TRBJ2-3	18	CASSRPGSREGITDTQYF
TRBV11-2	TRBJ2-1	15	CASRRAGGRYNEQFF
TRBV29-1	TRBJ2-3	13	CSVMDGGTDTQYF
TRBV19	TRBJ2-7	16	CASSTHRTLTIYEQYF
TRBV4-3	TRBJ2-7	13	CASSQDLTYEQYF
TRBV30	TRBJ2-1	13	CAWTYIPWGEQFF
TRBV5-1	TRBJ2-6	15	CASTQGSSGANVLTF
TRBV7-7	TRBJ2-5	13	CASSFSVQETQYF
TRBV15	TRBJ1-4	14	CATSRDESWVKLFF
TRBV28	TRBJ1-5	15	CASSPTQGSNQPQHF
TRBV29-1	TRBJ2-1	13	CSGGAGQNNEQFF
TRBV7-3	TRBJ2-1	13	CASRSSSAGEQFF
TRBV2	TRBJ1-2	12	CASSPGLSGYTF
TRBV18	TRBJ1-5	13	CASSRTDNQPQHF
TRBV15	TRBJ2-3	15	CATSSPPDATDTQYF
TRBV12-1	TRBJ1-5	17	CASSSRGGQGERKPQHF
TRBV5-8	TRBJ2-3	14	CASSLTINTDTQYF
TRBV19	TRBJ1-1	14	CASSIGDSPIEAFF
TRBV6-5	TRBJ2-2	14	CASTPGERAGELFF
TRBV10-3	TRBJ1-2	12	CAISEGYYGYTF
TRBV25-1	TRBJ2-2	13	CASRIGLTGELFF
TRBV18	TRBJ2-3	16	CASSPQTGGITDTQYF
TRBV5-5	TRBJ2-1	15	CASSLLAGGYNEQFF
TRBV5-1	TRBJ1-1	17	CASSLSRKGGRDTEAFF
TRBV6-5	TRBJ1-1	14	CASRPRGGNTEAFF
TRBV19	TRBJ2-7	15	CASRVGGEGPREQYF
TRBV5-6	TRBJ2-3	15	CASSWERPSTDTQYF
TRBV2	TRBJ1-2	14	CASSETTGIYGYTF
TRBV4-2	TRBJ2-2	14	CASSQGRGHGELFF
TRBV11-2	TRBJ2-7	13	CASSLGLTYEQYF
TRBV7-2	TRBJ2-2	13	CASSFLNTGELFF
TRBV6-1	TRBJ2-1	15	CASSEGRSSYNEQFF
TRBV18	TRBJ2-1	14	CASSPAGSYNEQFF
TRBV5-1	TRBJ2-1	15	CASSLESGGYNEQFF
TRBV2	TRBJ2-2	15	CASRMLAVNTGELFF
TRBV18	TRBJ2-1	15	CASSPMDSSYNEQFF
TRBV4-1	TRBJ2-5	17	CASSQGEGGQGLETQYF
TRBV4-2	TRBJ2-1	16	CASSPSWGSGDNEQFF
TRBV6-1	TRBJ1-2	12	CASTRDRDGYTF
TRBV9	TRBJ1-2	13	CAHLLDRNYGYTF
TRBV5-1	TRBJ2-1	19	CASSLGLAAREGSYNEQFF
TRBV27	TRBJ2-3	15	CASSFLAGSTDTQYF
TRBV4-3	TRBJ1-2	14	CASSQDRGPNGYTF
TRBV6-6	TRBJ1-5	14	CASSYGQGREPQHF
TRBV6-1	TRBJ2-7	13	CASFSTGSYEQYF
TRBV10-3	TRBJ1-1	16	CAIRAGGTGVSTEAFF
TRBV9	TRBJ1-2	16	CASSVDKSTGGGGYTF
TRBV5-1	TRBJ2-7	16	CASSRVPGPQPYEQYF
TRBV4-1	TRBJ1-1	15	CASSHQKTGTTEAFF
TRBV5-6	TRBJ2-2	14	CASSLVGLQGASFF
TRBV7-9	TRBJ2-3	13	CASSSSLTDTQYF
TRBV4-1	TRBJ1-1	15	CASSQGGGEGTEAFF